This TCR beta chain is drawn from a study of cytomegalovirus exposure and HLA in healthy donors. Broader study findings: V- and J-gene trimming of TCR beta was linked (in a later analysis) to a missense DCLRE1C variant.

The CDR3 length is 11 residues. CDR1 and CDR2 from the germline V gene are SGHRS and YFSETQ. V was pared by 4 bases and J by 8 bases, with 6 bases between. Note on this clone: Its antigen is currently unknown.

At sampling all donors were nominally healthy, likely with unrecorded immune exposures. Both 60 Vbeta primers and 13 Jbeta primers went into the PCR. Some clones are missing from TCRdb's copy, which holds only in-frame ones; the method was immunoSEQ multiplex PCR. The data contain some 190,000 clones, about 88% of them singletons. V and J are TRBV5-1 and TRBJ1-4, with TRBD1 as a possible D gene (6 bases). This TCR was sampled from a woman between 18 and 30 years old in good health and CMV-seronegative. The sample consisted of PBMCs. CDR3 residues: CASSQGEKLFF. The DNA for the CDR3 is TGCGCCAGCAGCCAGGGGGAAAAACTGTTTTTT.